A single sample is the source of the 14 T cell receptor beta chains below, sequenced in a study of T cells after yellow fever vaccination. Each CDR3 protein is one row after TCRdb ran MiXCR on the 5' RACE reads. The repertoire holds 250,000 or so distinct CDR3 sequences, 3.6% seen once, with roughly a fifth in the top ten. The material sequenced was PBMCs, taken 15 days after the yellow fever booster vaccination. These receptors all come from a man aged 18 to 30 who received the YFV17D yellow fever vaccine.

This clonotype was counted ten times or more. The V gene is TRBV20-1, the J gene TRBJ2-7, with TRBD1 as a possible D gene (5 bases). Germline CDR1 is DFQATT and CDR2 is SNEGSKA (reference sequence). The CDR3 is made up of 12 amino acids. Trimming cost V 5 bases and J 8 bases, with 16 bases left between them. The CDR3 sequence: CSAGVGKGKQYV. In DNA form, the CDR3 reads TGCAGTGCTGGTGTCGGTAAGGGGAAGCAGTACGTC.

This clonotype was counted at least ten times. The chain joins TRBV4-3 to TRBJ2-5; 8 nucleotides match TRBD1. CDR1 and CDR2 (germline): LGHNA, YSLEER. The trim removed 1 base at V and 5 bases at J, leaving 6 bases unmatched. This CDR3 spans 15 amino acids. Here the CDR3 DNA reads TGCGCCAGCAGCCAAGCTCGACAGGGGCGGGAGACCCAGTACTTC. Its translation is CASSQARQGRETQYF.

The table lists this clonotype with many counts. The chain recombines TRBV4-1 with TRBJ1-2; TRBD1 matches at 7 bases. The CDR3 runs to 16 residues. The germline V gene has CDR1 MGHRA and CDR2 YSYEKL. The V segment lost 2 bases and the J segment 4 bases; nucleotides outside the gene matches: 10. The CDR3 nucleotides are TGCGCCAGCAGCCAACCTTTAGCCGGGACAGCCTATGGCTACACCTTC. Protein: CASSQPLAGTAYGYTF.

This clonotype was counted at least ten times. This chain joins TRBV7-9 and TRBJ2-2; D remains ambiguous. The V end lost 2 bases, the J end lost 5 bases, and 9 bases lay between the germline ends. CDR1 and CDR2 from the germline V gene are SEHNR and FQNEAQ (reference sequence). The CDR3 has 14 residues. Written as DNA, the CDR3 is TGTGCCAGCAGCTTAACAATGGGGACCGGGGAGCTGTTTTTT. As protein: CASSLTMGTGELFF.

This clonotype came up many times. CDR3 DNA sequence: TGTGCCAGCAGTAACAGGGCCAAAAACATTCAGTACTTC. Encoded protein: CASSNRAKNIQYF. The chain has TRBV6-5 and TRBJ2-4; possibly TRBD1 for D (5 bases). V was pared by 5 bases and J by 1 base, with 6 bases between. This CDR3 comprises 13 residues. Germline V gene lookup returns CDR1 MNHEY and CDR2 SVGAGI.

This clonotype showed up many times. CDR3 loop: CAWSGSVATNEKLFF. The CDR3 DNA reads TGTGCCTGGAGTGGTTCCGTTGCAACTAATGAAAAACTGTTTTTT. The rearrangement uses TRBV30 and TRBJ1-4; D is ambiguous. The V gene's germline CDR1 is GTSNPN and CDR2 SVGIG (reference sequence). V dropped 1 base and J dropped 0 bases, with 9 bases sitting between them. The CDR3 runs to 15 residues.

In this sample, this clonotype turned up many times. This sequence joins TRBV18 and TRBJ2-3; 14 bases are a match to TRBD2. Per germline, CDR1 KGHSH and CDR2 LQKENI. This CDR3 comprises 17 residues. J was trimmed by 3 bases and V by 2 bases; bases with no gene match: 4. The CDR3 loop reads CASSPGLAGGMTDTQYF. As DNA, the CDR3 is TGTGCCAGCTCACCAGGACTAGCGGGGGGAATGACAGATACGCAGTATTTT.

The V gene is TRBV9, the J gene TRBJ1-5, with D possibly being TRBD1 (6 bases). This CDR3 is built from 15 residues. The V end was cut by 0 bases, the J end by 6 bases, with 13 bases between. Germline-derived CDR1 and CDR2 are SGDLS and YYNGEE. The CDR3 region has the DNA TGTGCCAGCAGCGTAGAGGGGGACACCAGTCAGCCCCAGCATTTT. Encoded protein: CASSVEGDTSQPQHF. The full variable domain, in which reference TRBV9 and TRBJ1-5 provide the parts outside the CDR3, is DSGVTQTPKHLITATGQRVTLRCSPRSGDLSVYWYQQSLDQGLQFLIQYYNGEERAKGNILERFSAQQFPDLHSELNLSSLELGDSALYFCASSVEGDTSQPQHFGDGTRLSIL.

This clonotype came up many times. V is TRBV4-1 and J is TRBJ1-6, with 7 nucleotides matching TRBD1. The CDR3 is 17 residues long. Germline-derived CDR1 and CDR2 are MGHRA and YSYEKL. V was clipped by 0 bases and J by 9 bases; unmatched bases: 11. CDR3 nucleotide sequence: TGCGCCAGCAGCCAAGAGTTGGTAGGGTCAGGGGGTTCACCCCTCCACTTT. It translates to CASSQELVGSGGSPLHF.

V is TRBV2 and J is TRBJ2-2, with 8 nucleotides matching TRBD1. V shed 4 bases and J 5 bases; nucleotides not matched to a gene: 9. The CDR3 has 16 amino acids. Germline values: CDR1 SNHLY, CDR2 FYNNEI. DNA for the CDR3: TGTGCCAGCAGTGCCCGACAGGGGAAAGCAACCGGGGAGCTGTTTTTT. This sequence encodes CASSARQGKATGELFF.

This clonotype was detected ten times or more. The chain carries TRBV11-3 and TRBJ2-2, with 7 positions matching TRBD1. The CDR3 covers 16 residues. Per germline, CDR1 SGHNT and CDR2 YENEEA. With 1 base clipped from V and 2 bases from J, the junction kept 4 bases outside the gene matches. The CDR3 protein is CASSLGGTANTGELFF. CDR3 DNA: TGTGCCAGCAGCTTAGGGGGGACAGCCAACACCGGGGAGCTGTTTTTT. Supplemented by reference TRBV11-3 and TRBJ2-2, the full variable domain reads EAGVVQSPRYKIIEKKQPVAFWCNPISGHNTLYWYLQNLGQGPELLIRYENEEAVDDSQLPKDRFSAERLKGVDSTLKIQPAELGDSAVYLCASSLGGTANTGELFFGEGSRLTVL.

This clonotype was seen many times. This chain links TRBV20-1 with TRBJ1-1, with unresolved D. V was cut by 3 bases and J by 3 bases, with 11 bases left in between. Germline-derived CDR1 and CDR2 are DFQATT and SNEGSKA (reference sequence). The CDR3 is made up of 13 amino acids. CDR3 nucleotides: TGCAGTGCTAGGTCGGGATCCTACACTGAAGCTTTCTTT. Residues: CSARSGSYTEAFF.

This clonotype came up many times. The J gene is TRBJ2-3, the V gene TRBV5-1, with TRBD2 identical over 11 bases. The J segment lost 0 bases and the V segment lost 3 bases, leaving 9 bases of the junction unmatched. In germline, CDR1 is SGHRS, CDR2 YFSETQ. This CDR3 has 18 residues. The CDR3 loop reads CASSWPSGTSGSTDTQYF. The CDR3 DNA reads as TGCGCCAGCAGCTGGCCCTCTGGGACTAGCGGTAGCACAGATACGCAGTATTTT.

This clonotype appeared many times. The genes are TRBV6-5 and TRBJ2-7, with a tentative D call TRBD1 (6 bases). Trimming removed 0 bases from V and 5 bases from J, with 14 bases in between. This CDR3 has 15 residues. From germline, CDR1 is MNHEY and CDR2 SVGAGI. As DNA, the CDR3 is TGTGCCAGCAGTTACTCGCCAGGGGATTTCAACGAGCAGTACGTC. It encodes CASSYSPGDFNEQYV.